These T cell receptor beta chains were read from a single sample in a study of early T cells in non-severe SARS-CoV-2 infection. Each CDR3 protein is one row after TCRdb ran MiXCR on the 5' RACE reads. Among roughly 86,000 distinct CDR3 sequences, roughly 15% were seen once, and the ten largest hold around 0.58%. Specimen: whole blood. The receptors come from an adult who was a healthcare worker with PCR-confirmed SARS-CoV-2 infection or an uninfected control (not recorded which). Both conserved end residues are part of each CDR3. The D gene is left open where the match is weak. Clone size is given for some rows only: seen once, a few or many times, or a class if the clone is expanded.

NA,TRBJ1-3,TRBV20-1,NA,TGCAGTGCTGCCAAAGGGAGCTCTGGAAACACCATATATTTT,CSAAKGSSGNTIYF
NA,TRBJ2-1,TRBV4-1,few,TGCGCCAGCAGCCGGGCAACCGGGACACGCTCCTACAATGAGCAGTTCTTC,CASSRATGTRSYNEQFF
NA,TRBJ1-6,TRBV12-3/TRBV12-4,many,TGTGCCAGCAGTCTCGGACAGACTTATAATTCACCCCTCCACTTT,CASSLGQTYNSPLHF
NA,TRBJ2-1,TRBV28,few,TGTGCCAGCAGTTGGCAGGGAAACAATGAGCAGTTCTTC,CASSWQGNNEQFF
NA,TRBJ1-1,TRBV6-2/TRBV6-3,many,TGTGCCAGCAGTTGGACGGGAGGTACTGAAGCTTTCTTT,CASSWTGGTEAFF
TRBD1,TRBJ1-5,TRBV18,many,TGTGCCAGCGACTCGACAGGGGACAATCAGCCCCAGCATTTT,CASDSTGDNQPQHF
NA,TRBJ1-5,TRBV5-1,NA,TGCGCCAGCAGCCAATCACCCGGGAATCAGCCCCAGCATTTT,CASSQSPGNQPQHF
NA,TRBJ1-2,TRBV9,NA,TGTGCCAGCAGCGCGGGCCCGAACGATGGCTACACCTTC,CASSAGPNDGYTF
NA,TRBJ2-5,TRBV20-1,NA,TGCAGTGTTCGGGGACCACCTCAAGAGACCCAGTACTTC,CSVRGPPQETQYF
NA,TRBJ1-3,TRBV7-2,NA,TGTGCCAGCAGCTTAGCGTCAGGGGCTGGAAACACCATATATTTT,CASSLASGAGNTIYF
TRBD2,TRBJ2-1,TRBV18,few,TGTGCCAGCTCACCAGGCACCGGGACTAGCGGGGGCAACAATGAGCAGTTCTTC,CASSPGTGTSGGNNEQFF
TRBD2,TRBJ2-2,TRBV30,NA,TGTGCCTGGAGCGCGGGGGGCAACACCGGGGAGCTGTTTTTT,CAWSAGGNTGELFF
NA,TRBJ2-2,TRBV6-2/TRBV6-3,many,TGTGCCAGCAGTTACTCCTGGGGCAGAAGAGGCACCGGGGAGCTGTTTTTT,CASSYSWGRRGTGELFF
TRBD1,TRBJ1-5,TRBV9,few,TGTGCCAGCAGCCCTAAGGGGGACAGGGCCGGCAATCAGCCCCAGCATTTT,CASSPKGDRAGNQPQHF
NA,TRBJ1-6,TRBV10-1,few,TGCGCCAGCAGTGAGACCGGGACTACCGCGTCACCCCTCCACTTT,CASSETGTTASPLHF
NA,TRBJ1-5,TRBV2,few,TGTGCCAGCAGGGGGTTAAGCAATCAGCCCCAGCATTTT,CASRGLSNQPQHF
NA,TRBJ2-1,TRBV7-3,few,TGTGCCAGCAGCTCGGCCCGGGACACTATTTTCTTC,CASSSARDTIFF
NA,TRBJ1-2,TRBV30,NA,TGTGCCTGGGGTCGTGGATCGCCATATGGCTACACCTTC,CAWGRGSPYGYTF
TRBD2,TRBJ2-2,TRBV12-3/TRBV12-4,NA,TGTGCCAGCAGTCCCTGGGCCTGGAGCGGGGGGGCCTCGAACACCGGGGAGCTGTTTTTT,CASSPWAWSGGASNTGELFF
NA,TRBJ1-4,TRBV10-1,NA,TGCGCCAGCAGTGACCGACTGGAGCAGGAACTGTTTTTT,CASSDRLEQELFF
NA,TRBJ2-1,TRBV11-2,NA,TGTGCCAGCAGCTCCCTGAGAAGGGTCAATGAGCAGTTCTTC,CASSSLRRVNEQFF
NA,TRBJ1-1,TRBV11-2,few,TGTGCCAGCAGCTTAGGGGGCACCCCGAACACTGAAGCTTTCTTT,CASSLGGTPNTEAFF
NA,TRBJ2-5,TRBV12-3/TRBV12-4,NA,TGTGCCAGCAGTCACGGCGGGACCCAGTACTTC,CASSHGGTQYF
NA,TRBJ2-2,TRBV5-1,many,TGCGCCAGCGGACCTCAAGGCAGCTTAGCGGGGGAGCTGTTTTTT,CASGPQGSLAGELFF
TRBD2,TRBJ2-5,TRBV7-9,NA,TGTGCCAGCAGCTTAGCCTTCGACGGGGGGGCGTACCAAGAGACCCAGTACTTC,CASSLAFDGGAYQETQYF
NA,TRBJ2-4,TRBV12-3/TRBV12-4,NA,TGTGCCAGCACCTCTGACAGCCAAAACATTCAGTACTTC,CASTSDSQNIQYF
NA,TRBJ2-1,TRBV24-1,many,TGTGCCACCAGTGACCCGAACAGGGTTAGGCAGTTCTTC,CATSDPNRVRQFF
TRBD1,TRBJ1-3,TRBV9,NA,TGTGCCAGCAGCCGCGGGGACAGCAGGGGAAACACCATATATTTT,CASSRGDSRGNTIYF
NA,TRBJ1-2,TRBV30,NA,TGTGCCTGGAGTGGGCAGGGTGGAGGCTACACCTTC,CAWSGQGGGYTF
NA,TRBJ1-4,TRBV30,NA,TGTGCCTGGAGTTTTCTCAGTGCAACTAATGAAAAACTGTTTTTT,CAWSFLSATNEKLFF
NA,TRBJ1-5,TRBV20-1,NA,TGCAGTGCTAGGCCTGGGCCTAATCAGCCCCAGCATTTT,CSARPGPNQPQHF
TRBD2,TRBJ2-1,TRBV7-2,NA,TGTGCCAGCAGCACCGGCCCTGCGGGGGGGAATGAGCAGTTCTTC,CASSTGPAGGNEQFF
NA,TRBJ2-1,TRBV30,few,TGTGCCTGGAGTACCCAGGGGGGCGCAAATGAGCAGTTCTTC,CAWSTQGGANEQFF
TRBD2,TRBJ2-3,TRBV20-1,many,TGCAGTGCTAGAGCCGGGGGGGCAGCAGATACGCAGTATTTT,CSARAGGAADTQYF
NA,TRBJ1-4,TRBV10-2,many,TGCGCCAGCAGTGAGTCCTTCCGGGACACAACTAATGAAAAACTGTTTTTT,CASSESFRDTTNEKLFF
NA,TRBJ2-5,TRBV7-2,NA,TGTGCCAGCAGCTTAGGGGAACAACAGACCCAGTACTTC,CASSLGEQQTQYF
TRBD2,TRBJ2-1,TRBV7-8,NA,TGTGCCAGCACCTCTAGCGGGGGGCTCCTAACCTACAATGAGCAGTTCTTC,CASTSSGGLLTYNEQFF
NA,TRBJ2-1,TRBV19,NA,TGTGCCAGTATGAGGGGGGGCATGAGCTACAATGAGCAGTTCTTC,CASMRGGMSYNEQFF
TRBD2,TRBJ2-3,TRBV20-1,many,TGCAGTGCTCGGCTAGCGGGGGGGAGCACAGATACGCAGTATTTT,CSARLAGGSTDTQYF
TRBD1,TRBJ2-5,TRBV5-5,NA,TGTGCCAGCTTTGGGGACAGAGAGGGACCGGGGACCCAGTACTTC,CASFGDREGPGTQYF
TRBD1,TRBJ1-6,TRBV6-1,few,TGTGCCAGCAGTGAAGAGGGACAGATAAATTCACCCCTCCACTTT,CASSEEGQINSPLHF
NA,TRBJ1-6,TRBV6-1,many,TGTGCCAGCAGTGAATATTTGAGCTCCCCCTCACCCCTCCACTTT,CASSEYLSSPSPLHF
NA,TRBJ2-4,TRBV7-2,NA,TGTGCCAGCAGCTTAGATTGGGCATCAGCCAAAAACATTCAGTACTTC,CASSLDWASAKNIQYF
NA,TRBJ1-1,TRBV20-1,few,TGCAGTGCTAGAGATCCCAGGGCGACCACTGAAGCTTTCTTT,CSARDPRATTEAFF